The 2 T cell receptor beta chains below all came from one sample that was sequenced in a study of cytomegalovirus exposure and HLA in healthy donors. It was with 60 Vbeta and 13 Jbeta primers that the PCR ran. The data were produced by immunoSEQ multiplex PCR, yet TCRdb's version contains in-frame clones alone and is incomplete. The table includes more than 150,000 clones, about 80% detected once. Sequencing was performed on PBMCs. These receptors originate from a woman between 45 and 65 years old in good health and CMV-seropositive.

This chain connects TRBV5-1 to TRBJ1-1, with a possible D match to TRBD1 (6 bases). Per germline, CDR1 SGHRS and CDR2 YFSETQ. The CDR3 loop spans 13 amino acids. V was shortened by 3 bases and J by 6 bases, with 12 bases between the two germline ends. DNA for the CDR3: TGCGCCAGCAGCTCGTGGACAGCATCTGAAGCTTTCTTT. Translating it yields CASSSWTASEAFF.

The rearrangement uses TRBV6-1 and TRBJ2-5; possibly TRBD2 for D (6 bases). Trimming left V 2 bases short and J 5 bases short, with 9 bases between. The germline V gene has CDR1 MNHNS and CDR2 SASEGT. The CDR3 extends over 13 amino acids. The DNA for the CDR3 is TGTGCCAGCAGTGAACAAGGGAGGGAGACCCAGTACTTC. This codes for CASSEQGRETQYF.